A single T cell receptor (beta chain) is shown here with its context. Which antigen it targets is not known. Base qualities are not recorded, but no much larger clone differs from it by a single base. The library came from the immunoSEQ multiplex PCR assay. DNA from the cultured and isolated CD4+ T cells underwent TCR beta CDR3 sequencing. Turning to the authors' computational methods: The analysis removed non-productive TCR sequences, trimmed reads to the CDR3 region, and retained only CDR3s that were 7 or more amino acids long. The MANAFEST web app was used to identify antigen-specific clonotypes by comparing expansion in peptide wells with expansion in reference cultures. For clones to be considered positive, expansion at FDR<0.05 versus reference and all other wells, an odds ratio above 5, and a frequency above 0.1% in two replicate wells were required. A clonotype was called cross-reactive if it was significantly expanded both in SARS-CoV-2 spike wells and in at least one common cold coronavirus spike condition. CDR3 similarity was assessed by Levenshtein distance using the stringdist R package, and unrooted trees were constructed with ape in R 3.6.1. TCRdb mirrors the immuneACCESS table, restricted to in-frame sequences. Some clones are absent from its copies; in checked studies, under half trace to an unresolved V gene, and the reason for the others is unknown. V and J calls and clone size follow that table, whereas D and trimming were derived from the DNA. This sample is represented by some 66,000 clones; approximately 79% of them were singletons. About 2.5% of the sample is taken by the ten largest.

After roughly 11 days of culture, CD4+ T cells were isolated with the EasySep CD4+ T cell isolation kit. Each participant received two doses of an mRNA SARS-CoV-2 vaccine, either BNT162b2 or mRNA-1273. Healthy vaccine recipients had no prior SARS-CoV-2 infection, confirmed by negative nucleocapsid antibodies before and after vaccination. On days 3 and 7, half of the culture medium was replaced with fresh IL-2-containing medium. Unless noted otherwise, every peptide stimulation condition was cultured in triplicate wells. Using Ficoll-Paque Plus gradient centrifugation, PBMC were separated from whole blood and then either used fresh or cryopreserved at -140C. The QIAamp micro DNA kit was used to extract genomic DNA from the cultured CD4+ T cells. This entry comes from a study of vaccination effects on CD4 cells after COVID-19 (dated by TCRdb to between 2021 and 2024). Regarding the study in general: In the ViraFEST assay, PBMC were stimulated with viral peptide pools, and TCR sequencing was then used to find antigen-specific CD4+ T cell clonotypes based on their expansion. Across the study, the median time from the second dose to post-vaccine sampling was 72 days (range 14 to 241). Some 2 million PBMC per well were cultured with approximately 10 ug/ml peptides in IMDM containing 5% human AB serum, 8.5 to 10 IU/ml IL-2 and gentamicin. SARS-CoV-2 spike-specific CD4+ TCR repertoires from before and after mRNA vaccination were compared in COVID-19 convalescent patients and in infection-naive vaccine recipients. Altogether, around 11 COVID-19 convalescent patients and several SARS-CoV-2-naive healthy vaccine recipients made up the full study. Cultures from other donors in the study were sequenced using the Oncomine TCR Beta short-read assay on an Illumina iSeq 100.

CDR1 and CDR2 (KGHSH, LQKENI) derive from the germline V gene. Trimming at the junction amounts to 0 bases on V and 8 bases on J, and the germline ends lie 17 bases apart. From its cysteine to its phenylalanine, the CDR3 spans 16 amino acids. Left in the record is the CDR3 DNA by itself, 48 bases read in frame from the first base. What the authors observed across the whole study: Clones induced by infection and clones induced by vaccination both contracted markedly at late timepoints after vaccination, which fits with T cell responses waning over time. Only a small number of convalescent patients were included, and no early post-infection timepoints were available, which limited the study. In healthy vaccine recipients, vaccine-induced clones were almost all SARS-CoV-2 mono-reactive, with only 1 of 255 cross-reactive with common cold coronaviruses.

This clonotype was sampled from a human donor who received a COVID-19 vaccine. The sample consisted of CD4+ T cells from PBMCs cultured without peptide, taken after COVID-19 vaccination. The sequence joins TRBV18 to TRBJ2-1; the D gene is perhaps TRBD1, on 5 matching bases. In nucleotides, the sequence is TGTGCCAGCTCACCACCTATGCGACAGATATCCCATGAGCAGTTCTTC. The encoded protein is CASSPPMRQISHEQFF.